This TCR beta chain was found in a study of Graves' ophthalmopathy and Graves' hyperthyroidism. CDR1 and CDR2 (germline): SQVTM, ANQGSEA. V was pared by 7 bases and J by 3 bases, with 10 bases between. CDR3 length: 13 amino acids. RNA transcripts provided the template for amplifying TCR beta CDR3 regions. HTBI primers were used in a first-round RT-PCR, which preceded a second-round multiplex PCR. TCRdb processed the multiplex PCR reads anew with MiXCR; each CDR3 protein has one entry. The data show about 1.2 million distinct CDR3 sequences, roughly 35% seen once. Study-wide points: Sensitivity reached more than 85% and specificity approximately 81% for a 13-signature model separating ophthalmopathy from stable hyperthyroidism. Blood also carried most expanded thyroid clonotypes exceeding 0.001 frequency.

On this clonotype itself: The antigen remains unidentified.

Hyperthyroidism cases were recent diagnoses of under 2 months' duration in people aged 18 to 65. The sequence derives from an adult man with Graves' hyperthyroidism. V usage is TRBV29-1 and J usage is TRBJ2-6; D tentatively reads TRBD1 or TRBD2 (6 bases each). Sequenced: peripheral blood or thyroid tissue (not recorded which). CDR3 amino acids: CSGGGNGANVLTF. The CDR3 DNA reads as TGCAGCGGAGGGGGGAATGGGGCCAACGTCCTGACTTTC.